The next 25 T cell receptor beta chains were all read from a single sample in a study of blood T cell repertoires in COVID-19. The assay was immunoSEQ multiplex PCR, and TCRdb's table has in-frame clones only and misses some. Here the sample spans 95,000 to 100,000 clones, roughly 86% being singletons. Sequencing was carried out using peripheral blood. All receptors come from a woman aged 25 to 39 with acute or convalescent COVID-19.

The V gene is TRBV27, the J gene TRBJ1-2, with D uncertain. Germline CDR1 and CDR2: MNHEY and SMNVEV (reference sequence). The CDR3 contains 12 residues. Trimming removed 6 bases from V and 1 base from J, with 6 bases in between. The CDR3 nucleotides read TGTGCCAGCAGAACAAGTAACTATGGCTACACCTTC. It yields the protein CASRTSNYGYTF.

V gene TRBV6-5 combines with J gene TRBJ2-1; 9 positions match TRBD1. The trim removed 4 bases at V and 8 bases at J, leaving 12 bases unmatched. CDR1 and CDR2 (germline): MNHEY, SVGAGI. There are 16 residues in the CDR3. The DNA for the CDR3 is TGTGCCAGCAGTTTTAACACAGGGGGCGAGGTCGATGAGCAGTTCTTC. Translation: CASSFNTGGEVDEQFF.

The rearrangement uses TRBV19 and TRBJ2-6; 13 bases line up with TRBD2. The CDR3 sequence is 20 residues long. The V segment lost 5 bases and the J segment 0 bases; nucleotides outside the gene matches: 10. Germline V CDR1 and CDR2: LNHDA, SQIVND (reference sequence). In DNA form, the CDR3 reads TGTGCCAGTAGTCCTAGGACTAGCGGGGGTTTTAGCTCTGGGGCCAACGTCCTGACTTTC. This encodes CASSPRTSGGFSSGANVLTF.

This chain uses TRBV7-9 with TRBJ1-1; TRBD1 is a possible D gene (6 bases). The CDR3 spans 15 residues. Germline V gene data show CDR1 as SEHNR and CDR2 as FQNEAQ (reference sequence). Trimming cost V 0 bases and J 0 bases, with 8 bases left between them. CDR3 coding DNA: TGTGCCAGCAGCTTAGCCGAGGGGGTGAACACTGAAGCTTTCTTT. As protein: CASSLAEGVNTEAFF.

This rearrangement joins TRBV21-1 to TRBJ2-3; the D call in the table, TRBD1, was not verified against the DNA. TRBV21-1 has pseudogene status. CDR3 length: 18 amino acids. CDR3 sequence: CASSPTGGERVGPDTQYF. CDR3 in DNA: TGTGCCAGCAGCCCGACAGGGGGCGAACGAGTCGGGCCAGATACGCAGTATTTT.

J is TRBJ2-3 and V is TRBV15; D unclear. CDR3 length: 14 amino acids. Germline assignment: CDR1 LNHNV and CDR2 YYDKDF (reference sequence). With 1 base removed from V and 0 bases from J, the gap between germline ends came to 5 bases. In DNA form, the CDR3 reads TGTGCCACCAGCAGAGCGGGTAGCACAGATACGCAGTATTTT. It is translated as CATSRAGSTDTQYF.

The V gene is TRBV7-8, the J gene TRBJ1-2; possibly TRBD1 for D (6 bases). V was trimmed by 5 bases and J by 2 bases, leaving 9 bases between them. Germline V lookup: CDR1 SGHVS, CDR2 FQNEAQ. This CDR3 is built from 13 residues. CDR3 loop: CASSRTANYGYTF. CDR3 nucleotide sequence: TGTGCCAGCAGCCGGACAGCAAACTATGGCTACACCTTC. Full variable domain (outside the CDR3, taken from reference TRBV7-8 and TRBJ1-2): GAGVSQSPRYKVAKRGQDVALRCDPISGHVSLFWYQQALGQGPEFLTYFQNEAQLDKSGLPSDRFFAERPEGSVSTLKIQRTQQEDSAVYLCASSRTANYGYTFGSGTRLTVV.

J is TRBJ1-2 and V is TRBV4-1; D ambiguous. Trimming stripped 1 base from V and 4 bases from J, with 13 bases between. The germline CDR1 and CDR2 sequences are MGHRA and YSYEKL. The CDR3 length is 15 residues. In DNA form, the CDR3 reads TGCGCCAGCAGCCAAGCATTCGGGGTAATCTATGGCTACACCTTC. The encoded protein is CASSQAFGVIYGYTF.

The chain combines TRBV19 with TRBJ1-1; perhaps TRBD1 as D (5 bases). Germline values: CDR1 LNHDA, CDR2 SQIVND (reference sequence). The CDR3 extends over 14 amino acids. V was cut by 4 bases and J by 1 base, with 10 bases left in between. The CDR3, as DNA: TGTGCCAGTAGTACCTTCGACAGGAACACTGAAGCTTTCTTT. Translating it yields CASSTFDRNTEAFF.

The V call is TRBV2, the J call TRBJ1-1; D possibly corresponds to TRBD1 (5 bases). With 8 bases removed from V and 0 bases from J, the gap between germline ends came to 10 bases. Looked up from germline, CDR1 is SNHLY and CDR2 is FYNNEI. The CDR3 covers 13 residues. CDR3 loop: CASGVGLNTEAFF. CDR3 in DNA: TGTGCCAGCGGTGTGGGGCTGAACACTGAAGCTTTCTTT.

J is TRBJ2-2 and V is TRBV19, with TRBD1 matching over 11 bases. This CDR3 contains 15 residues. Germline CDR1 LNHDA, CDR2 SQIVND (reference sequence). Trimming at V came to 6 bases and at J to 7 bases, leaving 7 bases not matched to a gene. The DNA of the CDR3 is TGTGCCAGTAGCCTGGACAGGGGGCTTGACGGGGAGCTGTTTTTT. Translated: CASSLDRGLDGELFF.

The rearrangement links TRBV9 to TRBJ2-2, with D possibly TRBD1 on 6 matching bases. Germline V gene lookup returns CDR1 SGDLS and CDR2 YYNGEE. Trimming took off 4 bases at V and 3 bases at J, with 13 bases between the two ends. This CDR3 comprises 15 residues. The CDR3 nucleotides are TGTGCCAGCAGCTACCCAGGGGTGCACACCGGGGAGCTGTTTTTT. This encodes CASSYPGVHTGELFF.

The chain combines TRBV5-1 with TRBJ2-6, with TRBD1 matching 8 bases. CDR3 length: 15 amino acids. Per the germline V gene, CDR1 is SGHRS and CDR2 is YFSETQ. Trimming cost V 6 bases and J 2 bases; bases outside gene matches: 4. CDR3 in amino acids: CASTPRGPGANVLTF. CDR3 coding DNA: TGCGCCAGCACGCCCAGGGGGCCTGGGGCCAACGTCCTGACTTTC.

The gene calls are TRBV7-9 and TRBJ2-2; maybe TRBD2 (6 bases). This CDR3 region has 16 residues. CDR1 is SEHNR and CDR2 is FQNEAQ in the germline V gene (reference sequence). V was pared by 4 bases and J by 1 base, with 13 bases between. In DNA, the CDR3 is TGTGCCAGCAGCTCCAATGCGGGGCGGAACACCGGGGAGCTGTTTTTT. Amino acids: CASSSNAGRNTGELFF.

There are many counts of this clone. The chain recombines TRBV2 with TRBJ2-1; D might be TRBD1 (6 bases). The V end lost 6 bases, the J end lost 6 bases, and 18 bases lay between the germline ends. Germline V CDR1 and CDR2: SNHLY, FYNNEI. This CDR3 spans 15 amino acids. DNA of the CDR3: TGTGCCAGCAGGACAGGTGAAGGGAAGGCCAATGAGCAGTTCTTC. Protein product: CASRTGEGKANEQFF.

The rearrangement uses TRBV5-1 and TRBJ2-7, with D maybe TRBD1 (7 bases). Looked up from germline, CDR1 is SGHRS and CDR2 is YFSETQ. The V gene lost 4 bases and the J gene lost 7 bases, with 21 bases spanning the gap. The CDR3 consists of 15 residues. For the CDR3, the DNA is TGCGCCAGCAGCCTTTTCGACAGGGAGGTGAGGGAGCAGTACTTC. Translated: CASSLFDREVREQYF.

The chain uses TRBV4-1 and TRBJ1-4; TRBD1 matches 9 bases. CDR1 and CDR2 (germline): MGHRA, YSYEKL. Trimming took 5 bases from V and 7 from J; bases not matched to a gene: 8. The CDR3 is made up of 15 amino acids. CDR3 sequence (DNA): TGCGCCAGCAGCTTCGGACAGGGGTTAACTGAAAAACTGTTTTTT. Translation gives CASSFGQGLTEKLFF.

The rearrangement links TRBV10-2 to TRBJ1-1; the D is unclear. Trimming shortened V by 10 bases and J by 4 bases, and 10 bases separated the two germline ends. Germline loops: CDR1 WSHSY, CDR2 SAAADI. CDR3 length: 11 residues. In nucleotides, the CDR3 is TGCGCCACCATAGAGGGCACTGAAGCTTTCTTT. As protein: CATIEGTEAFF.

The rearrangement links TRBV7-8 to TRBJ1-2, with D perhaps matching TRBD1 (6 bases). The CDR3 contains 13 residues. Trimming removed 5 bases at V and 4 bases at J, with 11 bases between. The V gene's germline CDR1 is SGHVS and CDR2 FQNEAQ. The chain's CDR3 is CASSPGQLYGYTF. DNA of the CDR3: TGTGCCAGCAGCCCCGGACAGCTCTATGGCTACACCTTC. Complete variable domain (other parts from reference TRBV7-8 and TRBJ1-2): GAGVSQSPRYKVAKRGQDVALRCDPISGHVSLFWYQQALGQGPEFLTYFQNEAQLDKSGLPSDRFFAERPEGSVSTLKIQRTQQEDSAVYLCASSPGQLYGYTFGSGTRLTVV.

The rearrangement links TRBV10-2 to TRBJ2-1; a weak D match, TRBD2 (5 bases). The CDR3 has 16 amino acids. The ends were cut back, 7 bases at V and 7 bases at J, with 23 bases in the middle. Germline values: CDR1 WSHSY, CDR2 SAAADI. The DNA of the CDR3 is TGCGCCAGCACCCATGGGAGAAGCCAAACTTGGAATGAGCAGTTCTTC. This gives the protein CASTHGRSQTWNEQFF.

V gene TRBV5-1 combines with J gene TRBJ2-3, with TRBD2 matching over 8 bases. Trimming took 4 bases from V and 6 from J; bases not matched to a gene: 13. There are 16 residues in the CDR3. The germline gives CDR1 SGHRS, CDR2 YFSETQ. The CDR3 is CASSQGPGGAGDTQYF. CDR3 nucleotides: TGCGCCAGCAGCCAGGGACCCGGGGGGGCCGGGGATACGCAGTATTTT.

The V call is TRBV7-6, the J call TRBJ2-2, with TRBD1 matching 9 bases. Germline lookup yields CDR1 SGHVS and CDR2 FNYEAQ. V lost 5 bases to trimming and J lost 2 bases; unmatched junction nucleotides: 6. The CDR3 spans 16 residues. The CDR3 DNA reads as TGTGCCAGCAGCCTACGGACAGGGGTCAACACCGGGGAGCTGTTTTTT. It translates to CASSLRTGVNTGELFF.

This sequence joins TRBV2 and TRBJ1-5; D unclear. From germline, CDR1 is SNHLY and CDR2 FYNNEI. Trimming removed 7 bases from V and 7 bases from J, with 17 bases in between. The CDR3 has 14 residues. The CDR3, as DNA: TGTGCCAGCAAGTATGAGGAGGGAAACCAGCCCCAGCATTTT. Translation gives CASKYEEGNQPQHF.

The chain links TRBV18 to TRBJ2-7; 7 nucleotides match TRBD1. Germline loops: CDR1 KGHSH, CDR2 LQKENI. V lost 2 bases, J lost 0 bases, and 4 bases stayed unmatched. This CDR3 region has 15 residues. This CDR3 reads CASSPTTGHSYEQYF. As DNA, the CDR3 is TGTGCCAGCTCACCAACGACAGGGCACTCCTACGAGCAGTACTTC.

The chain links TRBV10-3 to TRBJ2-1; TRBD1 agrees at 9 bases. Trimming at V came to 3 bases and at J to 8 bases, leaving 8 bases not matched to a gene. Germline CDR1 and CDR2: ENHRY and SYGVKD. The length of the CDR3 is 15 residues. CDR3 bases: TGTGCCATCAGTGAAGGGGACAGGGAAGGCCATGAGCAGTTCTTC. Protein: CAISEGDREGHEQFF.